The T cell receptor (beta chain) under discussion was sequenced for a study of T cells in women clearing cervical HPV infection. Study observations and caveats: Repertoire richness, not evenness, was significantly elevated in CIN3+ cases versus controls.

To note about this clone: Its antigen is not known. The read comes to an end 3 residues before the CDR3 does, leaving the germline J gene to fill in the end.

CDR1 is SEHNR, CDR2 FQNEAQ, per germline (reference sequence). V dropped 5 bases and J dropped 3; count of bases not matched to a gene: 6. The CDR3 runs 15 residues. immunoSEQ multiplex PCR used an average of roughly 1,300 ng genomic DNA. The protocol was immunoSEQ multiplex PCR, while the TCRdb copy is restricted to in-frame clones and leaves out a portion. The listing contains over 25,000 clones. The chain is built from TRBV7-9 and TRBJ2-7; TRBD2 matches 11 bases. This TCR came from a woman aged 18 to 75 with a cervical HPV16 infection that either progressed to CIN3+ or cleared (not recorded which). Specimen: blood buffy coat. The CDR3 bases that were read are TGTGCCAGCAGCAGCGATAGCGGGAGGGTCTACGAG. This sequence encodes CASSSDSGRVYE. In full, the CDR3 reads CASSSDSGRVYEQYF.